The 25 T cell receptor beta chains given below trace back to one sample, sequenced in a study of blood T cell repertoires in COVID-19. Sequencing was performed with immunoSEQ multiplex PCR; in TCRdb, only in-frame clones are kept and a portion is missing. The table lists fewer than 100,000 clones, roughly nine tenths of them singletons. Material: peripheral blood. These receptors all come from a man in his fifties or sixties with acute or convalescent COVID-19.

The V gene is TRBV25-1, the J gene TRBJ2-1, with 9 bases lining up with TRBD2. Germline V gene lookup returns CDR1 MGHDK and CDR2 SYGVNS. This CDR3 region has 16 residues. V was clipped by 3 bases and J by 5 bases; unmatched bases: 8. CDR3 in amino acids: CASSEVGGRGDNEQFF. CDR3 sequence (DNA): TGTGCCAGCAGTGAGGTTGGCGGGAGGGGGGACAATGAGCAGTTCTTC.

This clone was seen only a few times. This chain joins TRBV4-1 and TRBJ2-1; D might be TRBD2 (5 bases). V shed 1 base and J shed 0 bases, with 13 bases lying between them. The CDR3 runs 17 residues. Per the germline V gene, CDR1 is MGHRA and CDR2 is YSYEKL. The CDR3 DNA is TGCGCCAGCAGCCAAGGGGAGCGCCAGAGCTCCTACAATGAGCAGTTCTTC. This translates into CASSQGERQSSYNEQFF.

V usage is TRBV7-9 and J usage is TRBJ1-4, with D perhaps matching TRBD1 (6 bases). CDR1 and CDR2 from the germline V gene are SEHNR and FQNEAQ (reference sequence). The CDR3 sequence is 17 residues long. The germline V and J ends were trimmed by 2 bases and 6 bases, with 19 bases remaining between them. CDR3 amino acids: CASSLPIDRPLDEKLFF. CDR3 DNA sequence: TGTGCCAGCAGCTTACCCATAGACAGGCCGCTTGATGAAAAACTGTTTTTT. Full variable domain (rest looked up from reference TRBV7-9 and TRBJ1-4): DTGVSQNPRHKITKRGQNVTFRCDPISEHNRLYWYRQTLGQGPEFLTYFQNEAQLEKSRLLSDRFSAERPKGSFSTLEIQRTEQGDSAMYLCASSLPIDRPLDEKLFFGSGTQLSVL.

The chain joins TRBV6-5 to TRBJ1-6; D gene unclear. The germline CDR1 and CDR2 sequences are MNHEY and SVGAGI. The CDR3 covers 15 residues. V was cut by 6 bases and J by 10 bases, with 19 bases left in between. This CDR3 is CASSDVRRDLSPLHF. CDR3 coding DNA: TGTGCCAGCAGCGACGTAAGGCGGGATCTGTCACCCCTCCACTTT.

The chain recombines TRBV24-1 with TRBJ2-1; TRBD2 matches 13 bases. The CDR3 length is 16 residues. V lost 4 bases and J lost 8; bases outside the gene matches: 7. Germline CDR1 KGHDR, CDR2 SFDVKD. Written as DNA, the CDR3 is TGTGCCACCAGTGACACTAGCGGGAGGGCCAGGGATGAGCAGTTCTTC. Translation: CATSDTSGRARDEQFF.

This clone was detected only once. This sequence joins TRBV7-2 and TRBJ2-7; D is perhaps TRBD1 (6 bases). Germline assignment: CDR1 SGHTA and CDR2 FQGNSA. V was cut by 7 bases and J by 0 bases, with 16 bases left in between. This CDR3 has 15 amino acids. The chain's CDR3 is CASTPTQDSSYEQYF. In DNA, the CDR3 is TGTGCCAGCACCCCGACACAGGACAGCTCCTACGAGCAGTACTTC.

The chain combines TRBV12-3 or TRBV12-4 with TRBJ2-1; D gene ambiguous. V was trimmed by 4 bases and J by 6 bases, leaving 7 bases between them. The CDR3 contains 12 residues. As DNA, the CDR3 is TGTGCCAGCAGTTCTACTCTCAATGAGCAGTTCTTC. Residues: CASSSTLNEQFF.

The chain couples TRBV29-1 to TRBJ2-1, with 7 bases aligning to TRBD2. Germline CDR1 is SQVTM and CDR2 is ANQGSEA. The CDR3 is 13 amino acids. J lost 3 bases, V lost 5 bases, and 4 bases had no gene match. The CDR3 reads CSVSGLGYNEQFF. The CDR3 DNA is TGCAGCGTTTCTGGACTAGGCTACAATGAGCAGTTCTTC.

CDR3: CASRGLAGHNEQFF. The CDR3 DNA is TGTGCCAGCAGAGGGCTAGCGGGACACAATGAGCAGTTCTTC. This rearrangement joins TRBV2 to TRBJ2-1, with 9 bases that match TRBD2. Germline-derived CDR1 and CDR2 are SNHLY and FYNNEI. The CDR3 extends over 14 amino acids. Germline trimming cut 6 bases from V and 5 bases from J; bases unmatched to any gene: 5.

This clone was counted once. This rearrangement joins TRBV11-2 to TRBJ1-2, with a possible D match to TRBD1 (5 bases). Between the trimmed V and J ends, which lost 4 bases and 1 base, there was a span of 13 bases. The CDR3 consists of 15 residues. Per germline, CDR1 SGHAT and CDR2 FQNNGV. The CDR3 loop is CASSYDSSNNYGYTF. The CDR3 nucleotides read TGTGCCAGCAGCTACGACAGCTCTAATAACTATGGCTACACCTTC.

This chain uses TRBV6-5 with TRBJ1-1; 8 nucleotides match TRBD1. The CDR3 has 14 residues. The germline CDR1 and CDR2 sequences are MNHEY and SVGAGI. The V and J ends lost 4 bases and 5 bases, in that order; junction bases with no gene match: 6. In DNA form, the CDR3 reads TGTGCCAGCAGTTCAGGACAGGGCTATACTGAAGCTTTCTTT. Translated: CASSSGQGYTEAFF.

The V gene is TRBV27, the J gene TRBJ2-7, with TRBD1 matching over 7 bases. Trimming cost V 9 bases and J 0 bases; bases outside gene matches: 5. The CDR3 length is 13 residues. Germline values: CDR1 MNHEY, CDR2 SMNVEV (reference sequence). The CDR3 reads CASSRDSSYEQYF. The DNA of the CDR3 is TGTGCCAGTTCCCGGGACAGCTCCTACGAGCAGTACTTC.

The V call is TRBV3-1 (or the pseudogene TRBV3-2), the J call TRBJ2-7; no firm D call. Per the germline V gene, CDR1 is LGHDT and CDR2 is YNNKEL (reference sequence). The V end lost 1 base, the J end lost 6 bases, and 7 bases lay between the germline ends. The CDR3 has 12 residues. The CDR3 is CASSQVGGEQYF. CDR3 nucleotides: TGTGCCAGCAGCCAAGTAGGCGGCGAGCAGTACTTC.

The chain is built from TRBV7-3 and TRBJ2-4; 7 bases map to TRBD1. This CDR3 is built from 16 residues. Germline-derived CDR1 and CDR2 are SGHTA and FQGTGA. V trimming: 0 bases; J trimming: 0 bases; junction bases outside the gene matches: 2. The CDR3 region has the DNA TGTGCCAGCAGCTTAACGGGACAGATAGCCAAAAACATTCAGTACTTC. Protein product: CASSLTGQIAKNIQYF.

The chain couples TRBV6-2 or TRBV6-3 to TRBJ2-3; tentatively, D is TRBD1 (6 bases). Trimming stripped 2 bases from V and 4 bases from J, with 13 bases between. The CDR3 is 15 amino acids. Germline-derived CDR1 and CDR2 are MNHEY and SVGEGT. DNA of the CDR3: TGTGCCAGCAGTTACGGGCAACCAGGGGCAGATACGCAGTATTTT. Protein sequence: CASSYGQPGADTQYF.

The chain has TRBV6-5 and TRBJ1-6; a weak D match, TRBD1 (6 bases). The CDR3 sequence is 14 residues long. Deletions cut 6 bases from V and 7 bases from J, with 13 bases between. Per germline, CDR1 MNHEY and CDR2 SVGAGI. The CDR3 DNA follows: TGTGCCAGCAGGCAGGGGACGTGGAATTCACCCCTCCACTTT. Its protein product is CASRQGTWNSPLHF.

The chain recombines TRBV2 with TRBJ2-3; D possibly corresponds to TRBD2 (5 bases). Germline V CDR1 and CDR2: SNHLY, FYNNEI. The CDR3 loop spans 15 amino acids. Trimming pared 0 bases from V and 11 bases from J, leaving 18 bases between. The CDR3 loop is CASSEARTGPLGQYF. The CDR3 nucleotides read TGTGCCAGCAGTGAAGCCCGGACTGGACCCCTTGGGCAGTATTTT.

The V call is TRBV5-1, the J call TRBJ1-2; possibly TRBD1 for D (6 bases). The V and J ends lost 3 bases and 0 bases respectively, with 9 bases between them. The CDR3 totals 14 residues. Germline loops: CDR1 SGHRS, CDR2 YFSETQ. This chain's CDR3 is CASSWGGSNYGYTF. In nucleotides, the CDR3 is TGCGCCAGCAGCTGGGGGGGCTCTAACTATGGCTACACCTTC.

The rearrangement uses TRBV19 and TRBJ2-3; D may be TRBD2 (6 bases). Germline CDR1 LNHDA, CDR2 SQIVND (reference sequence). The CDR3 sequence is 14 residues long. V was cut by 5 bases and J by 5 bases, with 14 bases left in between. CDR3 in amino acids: CASSSTGSGDTQYF. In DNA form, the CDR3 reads TGTGCCAGTAGTTCAACCGGGAGCGGAGATACGCAGTATTTT.

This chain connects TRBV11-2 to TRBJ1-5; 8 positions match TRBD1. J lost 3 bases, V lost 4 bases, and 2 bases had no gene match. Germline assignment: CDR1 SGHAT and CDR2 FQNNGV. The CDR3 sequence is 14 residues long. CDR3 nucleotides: TGTGCCAGCAGCTGGGGACAGGACAATCAGCCCCAGCATTTT. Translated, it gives CASSWGQDNQPQHF.

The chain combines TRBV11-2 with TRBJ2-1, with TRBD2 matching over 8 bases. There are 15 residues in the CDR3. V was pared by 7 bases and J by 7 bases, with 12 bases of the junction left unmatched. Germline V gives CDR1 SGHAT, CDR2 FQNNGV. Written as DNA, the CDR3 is TGTGCCAGCACCCTCGGACTAGCTAGAGAAAATGAGCAGTTCTTC. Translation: CASTLGLARENEQFF.

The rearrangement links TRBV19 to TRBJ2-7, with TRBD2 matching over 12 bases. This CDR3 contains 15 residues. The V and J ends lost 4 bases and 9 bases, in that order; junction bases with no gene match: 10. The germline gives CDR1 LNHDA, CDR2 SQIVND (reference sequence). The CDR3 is CASSSPGLAGTSQYF. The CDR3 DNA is TGTGCCAGTAGTAGCCCTGGACTAGCGGGAACATCGCAGTACTTC.

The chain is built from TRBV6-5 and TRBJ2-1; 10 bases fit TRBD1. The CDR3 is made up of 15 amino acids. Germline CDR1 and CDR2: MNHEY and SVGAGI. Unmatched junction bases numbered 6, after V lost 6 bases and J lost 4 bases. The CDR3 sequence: CASRTDRGTYNEQFF. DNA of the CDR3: TGTGCCAGCAGGACGGACAGGGGGACTTACAATGAGCAGTTCTTC.

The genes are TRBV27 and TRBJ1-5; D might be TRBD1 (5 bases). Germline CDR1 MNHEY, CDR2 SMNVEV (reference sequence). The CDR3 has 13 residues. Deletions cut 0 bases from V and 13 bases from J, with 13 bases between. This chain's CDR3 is CASSLSGGLFQHF. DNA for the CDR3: TGTGCCAGCAGTTTATCGGGGGGGTTGTTTCAGCATTTT.

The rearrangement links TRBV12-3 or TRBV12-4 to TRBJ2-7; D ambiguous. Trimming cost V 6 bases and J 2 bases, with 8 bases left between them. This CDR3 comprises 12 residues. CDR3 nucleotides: TGTGCCAGCAGCCCATCCCCCTACGAGCAGTACTTC. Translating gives CASSPSPYEQYF.